These 18 T cell receptor beta chains share one sample of origin, sequenced in a study of blood T cell repertoires in COVID-19. TCRdb keeps only in-frame clones here, not all; method: immunoSEQ multiplex PCR. The sample includes about 150,000 clones, 84% of them seen just once. The sample taken for sequencing was PBMCs or T cells enriched from blood (not recorded which). These receptors all come from a woman aged 45-60 years with acute COVID-19.

This clone was found once. The genes are TRBV30 and TRBJ2-7, with D maybe TRBD1 (6 bases). This CDR3 contains 12 residues. Trimming cost V 1 base and J 9 bases, with 13 bases left between them. Germline CDR1 GTSNPN, CDR2 SVGIG (reference sequence). The DNA for the CDR3 is TGTGCCTGGAGTGATGCGAGGGGGTGGCAGTACTTC. This encodes CAWSDARGWQYF.

CDR3 in amino acids: CASSFNRVRETQYF. DNA of the CDR3: TGTGCCAGCAGCTTCAACAGGGTTCGCGAGACCCAGTACTTC. The rearrangement uses TRBV7-2 and TRBJ2-5; D is perhaps TRBD1 (6 bases). The CDR3 loop spans 14 amino acids. V was pared by 3 bases and J by 5 bases, with 13 bases between. CDR1 and CDR2 from the germline V gene are SGHTA and FQGNSA.

The genes are TRBV30 and TRBJ2-2, with a possible D match to TRBD1 (5 bases). This CDR3 spans 18 amino acids. Germline CDR1 reads GTSNPN; CDR2 reads SVGIG (reference sequence). Trimming removed 0 bases at V and 3 bases at J, with 20 bases between. For the CDR3, the DNA is TGTGCCTGGAGTGTACGGCTAGGGGTTTCGTGGGACACCGGGGAGCTGTTTTTT. This codes for CAWSVRLGVSWDTGELFF.

J is TRBJ2-1 and V is TRBV19; 8 nucleotides match TRBD2. J lost 2 bases, V lost 9 bases, and 6 bases had no gene match. The CDR3 covers 14 residues. CDR1 and CDR2 from the germline V gene are LNHDA and SQIVND (reference sequence). CDR3: CASWGRGAYNEQFF. CDR3 nucleotide sequence: TGTGCCAGCTGGGGGCGGGGGGCCTACAATGAGCAGTTCTTC. The full variable domain, completed using reference TRBV19 and TRBJ2-1, is DGGITQSPKYLFRKEGQNVTLSCEQNLNHDAMYWYRQDPGQGLRLIYYSQIVNDFQKGDIAEGYSVSREKKESFPLTVTSAQKNPTAFYLCASWGRGAYNEQFFGPGTRLTVL.

The chain employs TRBV12-5 and TRBJ1-1; D is unclear. V was clipped by 3 bases and J by 5 bases, with 10 bases between them. Germline V CDR1 and CDR2: LGHNT, FRNRAP. The CDR3 length is 13 residues. The CDR3 loop is CASGLQIRTEAFF. CDR3 sequence (DNA): TGTGCTAGTGGTTTACAGATTAGGACTGAAGCTTTCTTT.

The rearrangement joins TRBV2 to TRBJ1-2; the match to TRBD1 covers 9 bases. Germline trimming cut 6 bases from V and 2 bases from J; bases unmatched to any gene: 4. This CDR3 spans 14 amino acids. Germline values: CDR1 SNHLY, CDR2 FYNNEI. The CDR3 protein is CASSLQGANYGYTF. The CDR3 region has the DNA TGTGCCAGCAGCTTACAGGGGGCAAACTATGGCTACACCTTC.

This chain uses TRBV4-3 with TRBJ1-5; 7 nucleotides line up with TRBD1. The CDR3 covers 15 residues. V shed 6 bases, J shed 5 bases, and the junction held 10 bases outside the gene matches. The germline CDR1 and CDR2 sequences are LGHNA and YSLEER. CDR3 DNA sequence: TGCGCCAGCAGTTCTCAGGGGGGCGCGGATCAGCCCCAGCATTTT. It translates to CASSSQGGADQPQHF.

The rearrangement links TRBV4-2 to TRBJ2-3; TRBD2 agrees at 12 bases. Unmatched junction bases numbered 7, after V lost 4 bases and J lost 2 bases. This CDR3 region has 17 residues. Germline V gives CDR1 LGHNA, CDR2 YNFKEQ. The CDR3 loop is CASSRLAGGPDTDTQYF. Written as DNA, the CDR3 is TGTGCCAGCAGCCGCCTAGCGGGAGGGCCGGACACAGATACGCAGTATTTT.

The CDR3 region is CASNQPGQGRYGYTF. The CDR3 nucleotides are TGTGCCAGCAACCAACCGGGACAGGGACGTTATGGCTACACCTTC. The gene calls are TRBV6-6 and TRBJ1-2, with TRBD1 matching 9 bases. CDR1 is MNHNY, CDR2 SVGAGI, per germline (reference sequence). V was pared by 7 bases and J by 5 bases, with 11 bases of the junction left unmatched. The CDR3 has 15 residues.

The gene calls are TRBV4-1 and TRBJ1-4; 10 bases fit TRBD1. V dropped 1 base and J dropped 5; count of bases not matched to a gene: 4. This CDR3 spans 16 amino acids. The germline V gene encodes CDR1 MGHRA and CDR2 YSYEKL. The CDR3 nucleotides read TGCGCCAGCAGCCAAGGCGAGGGACAGGGGAATGAAAAACTGTTTTTT. It codes for CASSQGEGQGNEKLFF.

This clone appeared many times. J is TRBJ2-5 and V is TRBV4-2; no reliable D call. The CDR3 loop spans 17 amino acids. Germline-derived CDR1 and CDR2 are LGHNA and YNFKEQ. Between the trimmed V and J ends, which lost 1 base and 5 bases, there was a span of 20 bases. CDR3 residues: CASSQGASSKSGETQYF. CDR3 DNA sequence: TGTGCCAGCAGCCAAGGGGCGAGCTCTAAAAGTGGGGAGACCCAGTACTTC.

The V call is TRBV19, the J call TRBJ2-2; D may be TRBD1 (5 bases). Germline V gene lookup returns CDR1 LNHDA and CDR2 SQIVND (reference sequence). CDR3 length: 16 residues. V was clipped by 4 bases and J by 1 base, with 13 bases between them. CDR3 region: CASSKGRTGNTGELFF. Here the CDR3 DNA reads TGTGCCAGTAGTAAGGGGCGTACAGGGAACACCGGGGAGCTGTTTTTT.

The chain's CDR3 is CASSLQENTEAFF. CDR3 bases: TGCGCCAGCAGCTTGCAGGAGAACACTGAAGCTTTCTTT. The rearrangement joins TRBV5-1 to TRBJ1-1; no clear D gene. Trimming left V 1 base short and J 1 base short, with 5 bases between. The CDR3 runs to 13 residues. CDR1 is SGHRS, CDR2 YFSETQ, per germline. Combining the CDR3 with reference TRBV5-1 and TRBJ1-1 gives the whole variable domain KAGVTQTPRYLIKTRGQQVTLSCSPISGHRSVSWYQQTPGQGLQFLFEYFSETQRNKGNFPGRFSGRQFSNSRSEMNVSTLELGDSALYLCASSLQENTEAFFGQGTRLTVV.

The V and J genes are TRBV19 and TRBJ2-7; D perhaps matches TRBD2 (6 bases). The CDR3 length is 15 residues. CDR1 and CDR2 (germline): LNHDA, SQIVND (reference sequence). Trimming shortened V by 1 base and J by 7 bases, and 17 bases separated the two germline ends. This CDR3 is CASSIGSGPTEEQYF. In DNA form, the CDR3 reads TGTGCCAGTAGTATAGGTAGCGGTCCAACTGAGGAGCAGTACTTC.

The chain employs TRBV14 and TRBJ1-2; 8 nucleotides agree with TRBD1. This CDR3 contains 14 residues. Germline lookup yields CDR1 SGHDN and CDR2 FVKESK. Trimming took 1 base from V and 7 from J; bases not matched to a gene: 5. CDR3 sequence: CASSQGQGLLGYTF. The DNA of the CDR3 is TGTGCCAGCAGCCAAGGACAGGGGCTTCTTGGCTACACCTTC.

This clone was observed once. The V gene is TRBV27, the J gene TRBJ2-1; TRBD2 aligns across 10 bases. The germline gives CDR1 MNHEY, CDR2 SMNVEV (reference sequence). With 6 bases clipped from V and 6 bases from J, the junction kept 5 bases outside the gene matches. The CDR3 has 14 residues. The DNA of the CDR3 is TGTGCCAGCAGACTAGCGGGACTTCTCAATGAGCAGTTCTTC. It encodes CASRLAGLLNEQFF.

The chain couples TRBV9 to TRBJ2-3; D remains ambiguous. Germline loops: CDR1 SGDLS, CDR2 YYNGEE. Trimming took 0 bases from V and 0 from J, leaving 5 bases between them. There are 14 residues in the CDR3. The chain's CDR3 is CASSVALSTDTQYF. The DNA for the CDR3 is TGTGCCAGCAGCGTAGCTCTCAGCACAGATACGCAGTATTTT.

The rearrangement joins TRBV4-3 to TRBJ2-1; tentative D call: TRBD2 (6 bases). Trimming took 5 bases from V and 5 from J, leaving 16 bases between them. The CDR3 is 15 amino acids. The germline gives CDR1 LGHNA, CDR2 YSLEER. The CDR3 here is CASSDRGLDDNEQFF. CDR3 sequence (DNA): TGCGCCAGCAGCGACCGGGGACTGGATGACAATGAGCAGTTCTTC.